These 22 T cell receptor beta chains were all obtained from the same sample, sequenced in a study of blood T cell repertoires in COVID-19 (TCRdb year 2020). The library was produced with the immunoSEQ multiplex PCR assay. This immuneACCESS table, as held by TCRdb, lists in-frame sequences with V and J called but not all clones. Of the missing ones, under half trace to an unresolved V gene in checked studies; the others have no known cause. The sample table shows about 480,000 clones, and approximately 88% are seen once. In total, the top ten clones hold 7.8% of the sample. The sample was peripheral blood. Receptors were obtained from a woman aged 45 to 65 with COVID-19, enrolled during active disease.

The chain combines TRBV9 with TRBJ2-6; D is unclear. Germline assignment: CDR1 SGDLS and CDR2 YYNGEE. The ends were cut back, 4 bases at V and 0 bases at J, with 17 bases in the middle. This CDR3 comprises 18 residues. The CDR3 bases are TGTGCCAGCAGCCCCCTTCTGGTAGCTACCTCTGGGGCCAACGTCCTGACTTTC. Encoded protein: CASSPLLVATSGANVLTF.

The CDR3 bases are TGTGCCAGCAGAAGGGGTTCTGGGGGGGCCAACGTCCTGACTTTC. It codes for CASRRGSGGANVLTF. V gene TRBV28 combines with J gene TRBJ2-6; D is possibly TRBD1 (5 bases). Germline V gene data show CDR1 as MDHEN and CDR2 as SYDVKM. Trimming removed 6 bases from V and 4 bases from J, with 13 bases in between. This CDR3 region has 15 residues.

The chain couples TRBV29-1 to TRBJ2-7; the match to TRBD2 covers 9 bases. Germline loops: CDR1 SQVTM, CDR2 ANQGSEA. The trim removed 1 base at V and 4 bases at J, leaving 2 bases unmatched. This CDR3 is built from 13 residues. CDR3 sequence: CSVEAAGGYEQYF. The CDR3 DNA reads as TGCAGCGTTGAAGCAGCGGGGGGTTACGAGCAGTACTTC.

This clone has only one observation. This chain uses TRBV5-1 with TRBJ2-2; tentative D call: TRBD2 (7 bases). V dropped 3 bases and J dropped 2 bases, with 26 bases sitting between them. Germline loops: CDR1 SGHRS, CDR2 YFSETQ. The CDR3 length is 20 residues. CDR3 protein: CASSWKPSGPGGRNTGELFF. As DNA, the CDR3 is TGCGCCAGCAGCTGGAAGCCAAGCGGACCGGGGGGCCGAAACACCGGGGAGCTGTTTTTT. Using reference TRBV5-1 and TRBJ2-2 for the parts outside the CDR3, the full variable domain is KAGVTQTPRYLIKTRGQQVTLSCSPISGHRSVSWYQQTPGQGLQFLFEYFSETQRNKGNFPGRFSGRQFSNSRSEMNVSTLELGDSALYLCASSWKPSGPGGRNTGELFFGEGSRLTVL.

The chain couples TRBV7-2 to TRBJ1-2; possible D gene TRBD1, 5 bases. Germline V lookup: CDR1 SGHTA, CDR2 FQGNSA. The CDR3 is 13 residues long. V lost 8 bases and J lost 5, with 15 bases in between. As DNA, the CDR3 is TGTGCCAGCTCCAAGCAGGAGGGGTATGGCTACACCTTC. Its protein is CASSKQEGYGYTF.

The gene calls are TRBV5-5 and TRBJ2-5; D is possibly TRBD1 (6 bases). Deletions cut 0 bases from V and 2 bases from J, with 8 bases between. CDR1 SGHKS and CDR2 YYEKEE come from the germline V gene (reference sequence). The CDR3 contains 14 residues. The CDR3: CASSLEGTQETQYF. For the CDR3, the DNA is TGTGCCAGCAGCTTGGAAGGGACACAAGAGACCCAGTACTTC.

J is TRBJ2-3 and V is TRBV19, with 8 nucleotides matching TRBD2. Germline CDR1 LNHDA, CDR2 SQIVND (reference sequence). V dropped 7 bases and J dropped 1; count of bases not matched to a gene: 4. This CDR3 is built from 14 residues. CDR3 sequence reads: CASTPGGGTDTQYF. DNA for the CDR3: TGTGCCAGTACCCCCGGGGGGGGCACAGATACGCAGTATTTT. Full variable domain (outside the CDR3, taken from reference TRBV19 and TRBJ2-3): DGGITQSPKYLFRKEGQNVTLSCEQNLNHDAMYWYRQDPGQGLRLIYYSQIVNDFQKGDIAEGYSVSREKKESFPLTVTSAQKNPTAFYLCASTPGGGTDTQYFGPGTRLTVL.

The rearrangement joins TRBV3-1 (or the pseudogene TRBV3-2) to TRBJ2-1; 12 bases agree with TRBD2. Trimming removed 8 bases from V and 3 bases from J; junction bases left unmatched: 2. The CDR3 contains 14 residues. Germline CDR1 is LGHDT and CDR2 is YNNKEL (reference sequence). The CDR3, as DNA: TGTGCCAGCGGGGGACTAGCGGGCTACAATGAGCAGTTCTTC. It encodes CASGGLAGYNEQFF.

This chain connects TRBV10-3 to TRBJ1-1; D call uncertain. This CDR3 spans 17 amino acids. Trimming cost V 3 bases and J 2 bases, with 19 bases left between them. CDR1 ENHRY and CDR2 SYGVKD come from the germline V gene. The CDR3 loop is CAISESAGSLSNTEAFF. The CDR3 nucleotides read TGTGCCATCAGTGAATCAGCAGGTTCCCTCAGTAACACTGAAGCTTTCTTT.

The V and J genes are TRBV6-5 and TRBJ1-1, with D possibly matching TRBD1 (6 bases). This CDR3 has 14 amino acids. Germline V CDR1 and CDR2: MNHEY, SVGAGI. Trimming removed 7 bases from V and 8 bases from J, with 20 bases in between. This CDR3 is CASTSGGGPGEAFF. CDR3 nucleotide sequence: TGTGCCAGCACCTCTGGGGGGGGGCCCGGGGAAGCTTTCTTT.

The chain joins TRBV18 to TRBJ2-1; weak D call: TRBD1 (6 bases). V was shortened by 5 bases and J by 4 bases, with 12 bases between the two germline ends. This CDR3 spans 14 amino acids. CDR1 and CDR2 (germline): KGHSH, LQKENI. CDR3 in DNA: TGTGCCAGCTCAGCCCGGGACATATACAATGAGCAGTTCTTC. Translation gives CASSARDIYNEQFF.

V is TRBV4-1 and J is TRBJ2-3, with 10 bases matching TRBD1. The CDR3 runs 15 residues. V gave up 1 base and J gave up 6 bases; unmatched junction bases: 4. Germline lookup yields CDR1 MGHRA and CDR2 YSYEKL. The CDR3 loop is CASSQVSGQGDTQYF. The DNA of the CDR3 is TGCGCCAGCAGCCAAGTGTCGGGACAGGGGGATACGCAGTATTTT.

About this clone itself: This specimen includes other DNA sequences encoding the same CDR3. This chain uses TRBV9 with TRBJ1-2; the D is unclear. From germline, CDR1 is SGDLS and CDR2 YYNGEE. The ends were cut back, 0 bases at V and 5 bases at J, with 8 bases in the middle. The CDR3 has 13 residues. This CDR3 reads CASSVGQTYGYTF. DNA for the CDR3: TGTGCCAGCAGCGTAGGGCAGACATATGGCTACACCTTC. The entire variable domain, with the rest obtained from reference TRBV9 and TRBJ1-2, is as follows: DSGVTQTPKHLITATGQRVTLRCSPRSGDLSVYWYQQSLDQGLQFLIQYYNGEERAKGNILERFSAQQFPDLHSELNLSSLELGDSALYFCASSVGQTYGYTFGSGTRLTVV.

The CDR3 bases are TGTGCCAGCAGACTTAGCGCCGAGCAGTACTTC. Residues: CASRLSAEQYF. The rearrangement links TRBV12-3 or TRBV12-4 to TRBJ2-7, with D possibly TRBD2 on 5 matching bases. This CDR3 contains 11 residues. V was cut by 6 bases and J by 6 bases, with 9 bases left in between.

The chain joins TRBV30 to TRBJ1-1; weak D call: TRBD1 (6 bases). The CDR3 spans 14 residues. The V end was cut by 5 bases, the J end by 2 bases, with 15 bases between. Germline CDR1 is GTSNPN and CDR2 is SVGIG (reference sequence). The DNA of the CDR3 is TGTGCCTGGGGCTACAGGGTGACCAACACTGAAGCTTTCTTT. Encoded protein: CAWGYRVTNTEAFF.

The rearrangement joins TRBV6-1 to TRBJ2-4; possible D gene TRBD2, 5 bases. V gave up 1 base and J gave up 0 bases, with 10 bases separating them. Germline V gene sequence: CDR1 MNHNS, CDR2 SASEGT. This CDR3 is 16 amino acids long. The CDR3 region has the DNA TGTGCCAGCAGTGAAGACCCCGGAGGAGCCAAAAACATTCAGTACTTC. Its translation: CASSEDPGGAKNIQYF.

The chain carries TRBV3-1 (or the pseudogene TRBV3-2) and TRBJ1-2; possibly TRBD1 for D (5 bases). CDR1 is LGHDT and CDR2 is YNNKEL in the germline V gene (reference sequence). V was clipped by 0 bases and J by 6 bases, with 17 bases between them. This CDR3 has 16 amino acids. The CDR3 region is CASSQDYGGLGDGYTF. CDR3 nucleotide sequence: TGTGCCAGCAGCCAAGATTATGGGGGACTGGGGGATGGCTACACCTTC.

For this clone: In the same sample, other DNA sequences code for this CDR3. This CDR3 is CASSLTGRTEAFF. The CDR3 DNA is TGTGCCAGCAGTTTGACAGGGAGGACTGAAGCTTTCTTT. The rearrangement joins TRBV12-3 or TRBV12-4 to TRBJ1-1, with 7 bases lining up with TRBD1. V dropped 3 bases and J dropped 5; count of bases not matched to a gene: 3. The CDR3 has 13 residues.

The genes are TRBV7-3 and TRBJ1-3; no clear D. The CDR3 runs to 15 residues. CDR1 and CDR2 (germline): SGHTA, FQGTGA. Deletions cut 0 bases from V and 0 bases from J, with 6 bases between. The CDR3 sequence: CASSLTATSGNTIYF. DNA of the CDR3: TGTGCCAGCAGCTTAACGGCCACCTCTGGAAACACCATATATTTT.

The chain couples TRBV20-1 to TRBJ2-1, with 15 bases fitting TRBD2. Trimming removed 3 bases from V and 0 bases from J; junction bases left unmatched: 6. CDR1 is DFQATT and CDR2 is SNEGSKA in the germline V gene (reference sequence). The CDR3 spans 18 residues. Here the CDR3 DNA reads TGCAGTGCTAGTTCCGGACTAGCGGGGGGGGGCTCCTACAATGAGCAGTTCTTC. Amino acid sequence: CSASSGLAGGGSYNEQFF.

The chain uses TRBV5-1 and TRBJ2-3; no firm D call. Trimming cost V 3 bases and J 3 bases, with 14 bases left between them. CDR3 size: 15 residues. CDR1 and CDR2 (germline): SGHRS, YFSETQ. The CDR3 region is CASSSGSFTTDTQYF. The CDR3 nucleotides read TGCGCCAGCAGCTCGGGTAGCTTTACGACAGATACGCAGTATTTT.

The chain couples TRBV11-1 to TRBJ1-1, with a possible D match to TRBD1 (6 bases). The CDR3 runs 13 residues. With 3 bases removed from V and 5 bases from J, the gap between germline ends came to 10 bases. Germline V CDR1 and CDR2: SGHAT, FQDESV (reference sequence). The CDR3, as DNA: TGTGCCAGCAGCTTCCAGGGGCTGACTGAAGCTTTCTTT. Translated: CASSFQGLTEAFF.